These 32 T cell receptor beta chains share one sample of origin, sequenced in a study of cytomegalovirus exposure and HLA in healthy donors. Researchers ran the PCR with 60 Vbeta and 13 Jbeta primers. Data came from immunoSEQ multiplex PCR; TCRdb stores just in-frame clones and leaves some out. The sample has about 89,000 clones; around 74% are singletons. The sample taken for sequencing was PBMCs. These receptors all come from a male donor in good health and CMV-seronegative.

This clone has just a few counts. The rearrangement links TRBV7-9 to TRBJ2-3, with 9 nucleotides matching TRBD2. V lost 4 bases, J lost 11 bases, and 16 bases stayed unmatched. The CDR3 contains 16 residues. CDR1 and CDR2 (germline): SEHNR, FQNEAQ (reference sequence). CDR3 sequence (DNA): TGTGCCAGCAGCTCCGGTGGCGGGAGGGCACGAGAACAGCAGTATTTT. As protein: CASSSGGGRAREQQYF.

The V call is TRBV28, the J call TRBJ1-5; 9 nucleotides align to TRBD1. Germline values: CDR1 MDHEN, CDR2 SYDVKM. The CDR3 totals 16 residues. J lost 7 bases, V lost 7 bases, and 14 bases had no gene match. CDR3 bases: TGTGCCAGCAACCCCCGGGGACAGGGAAGACGGCAGCCCCAGCATTTT. Translating gives CASNPRGQGRRQPQHF.

This chain connects TRBV29-1 to TRBJ1-2; TRBD1 agrees at 9 bases. The CDR3 runs to 16 residues. The V gene's germline CDR1 is SQVTM and CDR2 ANQGSEA. J was trimmed by 7 bases and V by 2 bases; bases with no gene match: 14. CDR3 coding DNA: TGCAGCGTTGAATTTGACGGGACAGGGTTCAACATTGGCTACACCTTC. Its protein is CSVEFDGTGFNIGYTF.

This clone was observed once. The chain has TRBV11-3 and TRBJ2-1, with 8 bases identical to TRBD2. There are 15 residues in the CDR3. Germline CDR1 reads SGHNT; CDR2 reads YENEEA. The V segment lost 0 bases and the J segment 8 bases; nucleotides outside the gene matches: 6. The DNA for the CDR3 is TGTGCCAGCAGCTTAGATCAGGCTAGCGGGTATGAGCAGTTCTTC. It yields the protein CASSLDQASGYEQFF.

The chain combines TRBV11-2 with TRBJ1-5, with TRBD1 identical over 7 bases. Germline assignment: CDR1 SGHAT and CDR2 FQNNGV. V shed 5 bases, J shed 1 base, and the junction held 5 bases outside the gene matches. This CDR3 comprises 15 residues. The CDR3: CASSLQTGSNQPQHF. For the CDR3, the DNA is TGTGCCAGCAGCCTACAGACAGGGAGCAATCAGCCCCAGCATTTT.

V is TRBV28 and J is TRBJ1-4, with a weak D call TRBD1 (6 bases). This CDR3 has 17 amino acids. Trimming took 6 bases from V and 3 from J, leaving 20 bases between them. Germline V gene lookup returns CDR1 MDHEN and CDR2 SYDVKM. Written as DNA, the CDR3 is TGTGCCAGCAGACTACGGTCCACAGGGTCCGCTAATGAAAAACTGTTTTTT. Translation: CASRLRSTGSANEKLFF.

The CDR3 nucleotides are TGTGCCAGCAGCCCCCGACAGGGGAACTACGAGCAGTACTTC. Its translation is CASSPRQGNYEQYF. This chain uses TRBV7-9 with TRBJ2-7; 8 nucleotides line up with TRBD1. The CDR3 has 14 residues. The junction had 6 bases not matched to a gene; V was cut back by 5 bases and J by 3 bases. Germline-derived CDR1 and CDR2 are SEHNR and FQNEAQ (reference sequence).

The rearrangement uses TRBV2 and TRBJ2-5; perhaps TRBD1 as D (5 bases). V dropped 8 bases and J dropped 5 bases, with 12 bases sitting between them. CDR3 size: 12 residues. CDR1 is SNHLY and CDR2 is FYNNEI in the germline V gene. DNA of the CDR3: TGTGCCAGCCTGAAGGGGCGCGAGACCCAGTACTTC. Protein sequence: CASLKGRETQYF.

The rearrangement links TRBV4-1 to TRBJ2-3, with a possible D match to TRBD2 (6 bases). Per the germline V gene, CDR1 is MGHRA and CDR2 is YSYEKL. The CDR3 has 19 amino acids. The V and J ends lost 1 base and 0 bases respectively, with 20 bases between them. CDR3 in amino acids: CASSQAPGDRADSTDTQYF. DNA of the CDR3: TGCGCCAGCAGCCAAGCCCCGGGGGATAGGGCGGATAGCACAGATACGCAGTATTTT.

This chain uses TRBV28 with TRBJ1-5; 9 positions match TRBD1. Germline values: CDR1 MDHEN, CDR2 SYDVKM. The CDR3 extends over 16 amino acids. V shed 4 bases, J shed 5 bases, and the junction held 9 bases outside the gene matches. The CDR3 DNA reads as TGTGCCAGCAGTTCAAACCGGGACAGGGTCTATCAGCCCCAGCATTTT. It specifies CASSSNRDRVYQPQHF.

This chain uses TRBV15 with TRBJ2-2, with 8 bases that match TRBD1. CDR3 length: 17 amino acids. The germline gives CDR1 LNHNV, CDR2 YYDKDF (reference sequence). J lost 3 bases, V lost 1 base, and 7 bases had no gene match. CDR3 protein: CATSRAQGAGYTGELFF. The CDR3 nucleotides are TGTGCCACCAGCAGAGCCCAGGGGGCCGGGTACACCGGGGAGCTGTTTTTT. The full variable domain, with the rest looked up from reference TRBV15 and TRBJ2-2, is DAMVIQNPRYQVTQFGKPVTLSCSQTLNHNVMYWYQQKSSQAPKLLFHYYDKDFNNEADTPDNFQSRRPNTSFCFLDIRSPGLGDTAMYLCATSRAQGAGYTGELFFGEGSRLTVL.

The chain has TRBV30 and TRBJ1-2; 12 bases agree with TRBD1. Germline V CDR1 and CDR2: GTSNPN, SVGIG (reference sequence). The CDR3 has 14 amino acids. V trimming: 7 bases; J trimming: 5 bases; junction bases outside the gene matches: 8. CDR3 sequence (DNA): TGTGCCTTCGCGGGACAGGGGGCGCGGTATGGCTACACCTTC. Translation gives CAFAGQGARYGYTF. The complete variable domain, with remaining parts taken from reference TRBV30 and TRBJ1-2, reads SQTIHQWPATLVQPVGSPLSLECTVEGTSNPNLYWYRQAAGRGLQLLFYSVGIGQISSEVPQNLSASRPQDRQFILSSKKLLLSDSGFYLCAFAGQGARYGYTFGSGTRLTVV.

This rearrangement joins TRBV5-1 to TRBJ1-3; TRBD1 might be the D (5 bases). From germline, CDR1 is SGHRS and CDR2 YFSETQ. V lost 4 bases and J lost 0, with 14 bases in between. This CDR3 region has 16 residues. The CDR3 DNA reads as TGCGCCAGCAGCCGTTTCGACAGCAGCTCTGGAAACACCATATATTTT. Translating gives CASSRFDSSSGNTIYF.

CDR3 protein: CASSFLTGAGVAQQYF. In DNA form, the CDR3 reads TGTGCCAGCAGTTTCCTGACAGGGGCCGGCGTAGCGCAGCAGTACTTC. The chain couples TRBV6-5 to TRBJ2-7, with 8 bases lining up with TRBD1. Unmatched junction bases numbered 16, after V lost 4 bases and J lost 8 bases. The CDR3 spans 16 residues. CDR1 is MNHEY and CDR2 is SVGAGI in the germline V gene.

The chain is built from TRBV25-1 and TRBJ1-5; possible D gene TRBD1, 5 bases. The CDR3 totals 14 residues. V lost 2 bases and J 3 bases, leaving 8 bases between the germline ends. In germline, CDR1 is MGHDK, CDR2 SYGVNS. The CDR3 sequence: CASSEAGFNQPQHF. CDR3 nucleotides: TGTGCCAGCAGTGAAGCAGGGTTCAATCAGCCCCAGCATTTT.

The CDR3 loop reads CASRPGQANTEAFF. The CDR3 DNA sequence: TGTGCCAGCAGGCCGGGACAGGCGAACACTGAAGCTTTCTTT. The V and J genes are TRBV2 and TRBJ1-1; 8 bases agree with TRBD1. Germline V gives CDR1 SNHLY, CDR2 FYNNEI. J gave up 1 base and V 6 bases, and 4 bases lay outside the gene matches. The CDR3 is 14 residues long.

The chain joins TRBV10-3 to TRBJ1-1; no clear D. Germline CDR1 reads ENHRY; CDR2 reads SYGVKD. V was pared by 7 bases and J by 2 bases, with 11 bases between. The CDR3 is 13 amino acids. The CDR3 loop is CAIMEPTNTEAFF. As DNA, the CDR3 is TGTGCCATCATGGAGCCAACTAACACTGAAGCTTTCTTT.

The chain carries TRBV28 and TRBJ2-5; 9 bases are shared with TRBD1. V lost 6 bases to trimming and J lost 4 bases; unmatched junction nucleotides: 9. The CDR3 covers 15 residues. Germline loops: CDR1 MDHEN, CDR2 SYDVKM. The CDR3 region is CASRAQGAPLETQYF. As DNA, the CDR3 is TGTGCCAGCAGAGCACAGGGGGCGCCTTTAGAGACCCAGTACTTC.

This sequence joins TRBV9 and TRBJ2-2; 7 bases map to TRBD2. Germline-derived CDR1 and CDR2 are SGDLS and YYNGEE. This CDR3 has 15 amino acids. V shed 3 bases, J shed 3 bases, and the junction held 5 bases outside the gene matches. CDR3 in amino acids: CASSAGGGDTGELFF. In DNA form, the CDR3 reads TGTGCCAGCAGCGCCGGGGGAGGGGACACCGGGGAGCTGTTTTTT.

CDR3 amino acids: CASSHHRGLNTEAFF. The CDR3 region has the DNA TGTGCCAGCAGTCACCACAGGGGACTTAACACTGAAGCTTTCTTT. This chain uses TRBV27 with TRBJ1-1, with TRBD1 identical over 7 bases. The CDR3 spans 15 residues. With V trimmed by 5 bases and J by 2 bases, 8 bases remained unmatched. Looked up from germline, CDR1 is MNHEY and CDR2 is SMNVEV (reference sequence).

This rearrangement joins TRBV2 to TRBJ2-7, with 10 bases matching TRBD2. CDR3 length equals 14 residues. V lost 5 bases, J lost 4 bases, and 5 bases stayed unmatched. Germline V gene data show CDR1 as SNHLY and CDR2 as FYNNEI. CDR3 in amino acids: CASSRSSGSYEQYF. DNA of the CDR3: TGTGCCAGCAGTCGGTCTAGCGGGAGTTACGAGCAGTACTTC. Looking up the rest from reference TRBV2 and TRBJ2-7 gives the full variable domain: EPEVTQTPSHQVTQMGQEVILRCVPISNHLYFYWYRQILGQKVEFLVSFYNNEISEKSEIFDDQFSVERPDGSNFTLKIRSTKLEDSAMYFCASSRSSGSYEQYFGPGTRLTVT.

This sequence joins TRBV6-5 and TRBJ2-7; possibly TRBD1 for D (5 bases). The V end was cut by 6 bases, the J end by 4 bases, with 10 bases between. CDR3 length equals 12 residues. Germline lookup yields CDR1 MNHEY and CDR2 SVGAGI. CDR3 sequence (DNA): TGTGCCAGCAGCTCCCAGGGTTACGAGCAGTACTTC. This gives the protein CASSSQGYEQYF.

A single count supports this clone. The rearrangement uses TRBV30 and TRBJ2-7; tentatively, D is TRBD1 (6 bases). This CDR3 is built from 18 residues. The V end was cut by 4 bases, the J end by 0 bases, with 25 bases between. The germline gives CDR1 GTSNPN, CDR2 SVGIG (reference sequence). The DNA for the CDR3 is TGTGCCTGGAACCATTTCTTATCCCGACAGGCCGCCTCCTACGAGCAGTACTTC. As protein: CAWNHFLSRQAASYEQYF. Full variable domain (rest looked up from reference TRBV30 and TRBJ2-7): SQTIHQWPATLVQPVGSPLSLECTVEGTSNPNLYWYRQAAGRGLQLLFYSVGIGQISSEVPQNLSASRPQDRQFILSSKKLLLSDSGFYLCAWNHFLSRQAASYEQYFGPGTRLTVT.

V and J are TRBV27 and TRBJ2-3; 9 bases fit TRBD2. J was trimmed by 3 bases and V by 5 bases; bases with no gene match: 6. The germline CDR1 and CDR2 sequences are MNHEY and SMNVEV (reference sequence). This CDR3 comprises 15 residues. The CDR3 protein is CASSLAGLWTDTQYF. In DNA, the CDR3 is TGTGCCAGCAGTCTAGCGGGACTTTGGACAGATACGCAGTATTTT.

This clone occurred once. A junction boundary mismatches the germline segment, possibly from a read error. The chain carries TRBV2 and TRBJ2-5; 7 bases agree with TRBD1. The DNA end is a closer match to TRBJ2-7, so the J assignment may be wrong. The CDR3 runs to 13 residues. In germline, CDR1 is SNHLY, CDR2 FYNNEI. CDR3 residues: CASREDREYEQYF. Here the CDR3 DNA reads TGTGCCAGCAGAGAAGACAGGGAATACGAGCAGTACTTC.

The CDR3 spells CASRSTGANQPQHF. CDR3 nucleotides: TGTGCCAGCCGGTCGACAGGGGCAAATCAGCCCCAGCATTTT. The chain has TRBV18 and TRBJ1-5; TRBD1 matches 8 bases. The CDR3 consists of 14 residues. J gave up 4 bases and V 8 bases, and 7 bases lay outside the gene matches. CDR1 KGHSH and CDR2 LQKENI come from the germline V gene.

The V and J genes are TRBV7-2 and TRBJ2-7; 8 nucleotides align to TRBD2. V shed 8 bases and J 6 bases; nucleotides not matched to a gene: 3. The germline gives CDR1 SGHTA, CDR2 FQGNSA. The CDR3 loop spans 11 amino acids. Here the CDR3 DNA reads TGTGCCAGCGCTCGGGAGGGCGAGCAGTACTTC. Amino acids: CASAREGEQYF.

This rearrangement joins TRBV27 to TRBJ2-7; weak D call: TRBD2 (5 bases). The V gene's germline CDR1 is MNHEY and CDR2 SMNVEV (reference sequence). V was cut by 2 bases and J by 5 bases, with 13 bases left in between. The CDR3 is 14 residues long. CDR3: CASSLGSPGNEQYF. DNA of the CDR3: TGTGCCAGCAGTTTAGGGTCTCCGGGAAACGAGCAGTACTTC.

This chain uses TRBV5-1 with TRBJ2-1; 9 bases match TRBD1. CDR3 length: 14 amino acids. Germline lookup yields CDR1 SGHRS and CDR2 YFSETQ. Trimming at V came to 3 bases and at J to 7 bases, leaving 5 bases not matched to a gene. DNA for the CDR3: TGCGCCAGCAGCTCCGGGACAGGGAATAATGAGCAGTTCTTC. Translation: CASSSGTGNNEQFF.

The chain uses TRBV28 and TRBJ2-5, with a tentative D call TRBD1 (8 bases). The germline CDR1 and CDR2 sequences are MDHEN and SYDVKM. CDR3 length: 14 amino acids. V lost 5 bases and J 4 bases, leaving 14 bases between the germline ends. In DNA, the CDR3 is TGTGCCAGCAGTGTACAGGGGGGGGGAGAGACCCAGTACTTC. Its protein is CASSVQGGGETQYF.

The chain couples TRBV19 to TRBJ1-2, with TRBD1 as a possible D gene (6 bases). This CDR3 has 11 amino acids. Germline V gives CDR1 LNHDA, CDR2 SQIVND (reference sequence). V lost 7 bases and J 7 bases, leaving 10 bases between the germline ends. The CDR3 loop is CASTDRSGYTF. CDR3 DNA: TGTGCCAGTACCGACAGGAGTGGCTACACCTTC.

The chain joins TRBV5-1 to TRBJ2-1; TRBD2 agrees at 14 bases. The length of the CDR3 is 19 residues. CDR1 SGHRS and CDR2 YFSETQ come from the germline V gene. The junction had 12 bases not matched to a gene; V was cut back by 0 bases and J by 7 bases. The CDR3 DNA is TGCGCCAGCAGCTTGGCCACCGGGACTAGCGGGAGCGTTCGGAATGAGCAGTTCTTC. Translating it yields CASSLATGTSGSVRNEQFF.